This TCR beta chain originates from a study of cytomegalovirus exposure and HLA in healthy donors. Study background: Early on, a data release was issued that held 80 million or so unique TCRs from HLA-typed donors. Regarding the study as a whole: Presence/absence results assume similar sequencing depth per donor, which may not hold.

Comment on this clone: What it binds is unknown. Additional DNA sequences in this sample encode the identical CDR3.

This PCR relied on a set of 60 Vbeta primers and 13 Jbeta primers. The data were produced by immunoSEQ multiplex PCR, yet TCRdb's version contains in-frame clones alone and is incomplete. This sample has 100,000 to 150,000 clones, with more than 60% found just once. The donors (healthy individuals) were bone marrow donors. Germline assignment: CDR1 SGHRS and CDR2 YFSETQ. The CDR3 sequence is 14 residues long. V was clipped by 4 bases and J by 2 bases, with 12 bases between them. This sequence joins TRBV5-1 and TRBJ2-5, with a possible D match to TRBD1 (5 bases). This receptor was obtained from a woman in her thirties or forties in good health and CMV-seronegative. Sequenced material: PBMCs. The CDR3 sequence: CASSPTGGQETQYF. The CDR3, as DNA: TGCGCCAGCAGCCCTACAGGCGGACAAGAGACCCAGTACTTC.